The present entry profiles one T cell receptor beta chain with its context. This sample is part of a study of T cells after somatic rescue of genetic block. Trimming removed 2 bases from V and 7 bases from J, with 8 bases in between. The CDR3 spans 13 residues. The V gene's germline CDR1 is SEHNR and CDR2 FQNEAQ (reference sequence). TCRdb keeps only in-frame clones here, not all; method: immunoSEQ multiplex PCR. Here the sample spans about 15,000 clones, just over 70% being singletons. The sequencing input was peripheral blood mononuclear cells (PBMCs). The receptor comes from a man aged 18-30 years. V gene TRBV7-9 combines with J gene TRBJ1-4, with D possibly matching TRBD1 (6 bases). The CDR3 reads CASSLRGGEKLFF. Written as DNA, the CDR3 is TGTGCCAGCAGCTTAAGGGGGGGTGAAAAACTGTTTTTT.